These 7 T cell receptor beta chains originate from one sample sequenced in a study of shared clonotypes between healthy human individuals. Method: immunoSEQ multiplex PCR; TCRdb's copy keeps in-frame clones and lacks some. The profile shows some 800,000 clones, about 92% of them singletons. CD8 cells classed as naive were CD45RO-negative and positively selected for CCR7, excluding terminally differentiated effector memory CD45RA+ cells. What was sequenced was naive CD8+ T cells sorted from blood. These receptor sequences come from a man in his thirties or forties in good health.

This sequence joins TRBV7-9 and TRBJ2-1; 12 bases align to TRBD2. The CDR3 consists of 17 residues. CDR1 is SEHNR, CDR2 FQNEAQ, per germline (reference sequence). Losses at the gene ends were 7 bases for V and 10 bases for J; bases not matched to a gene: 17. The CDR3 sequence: CASTYTSGRSILREQFF. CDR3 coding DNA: TGTGCCAGCACCTATACTAGCGGGAGGTCCATACTCCGGGAGCAGTTCTTC.

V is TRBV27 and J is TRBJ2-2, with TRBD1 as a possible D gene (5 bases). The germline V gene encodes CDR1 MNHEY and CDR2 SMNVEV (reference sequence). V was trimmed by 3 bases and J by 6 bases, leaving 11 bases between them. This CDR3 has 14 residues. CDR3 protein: CASSFFTGAGELFF. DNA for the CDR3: TGTGCCAGCAGTTTTTTTACAGGTGCCGGGGAGCTGTTTTTT.

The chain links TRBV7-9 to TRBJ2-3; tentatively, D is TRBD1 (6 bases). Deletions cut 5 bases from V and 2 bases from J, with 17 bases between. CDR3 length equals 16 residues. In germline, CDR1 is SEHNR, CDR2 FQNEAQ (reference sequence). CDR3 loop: CASSPIWTAITDTQYF. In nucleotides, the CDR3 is TGTGCCAGCAGCCCTATTTGGACAGCAATCACAGATACGCAGTATTTT.

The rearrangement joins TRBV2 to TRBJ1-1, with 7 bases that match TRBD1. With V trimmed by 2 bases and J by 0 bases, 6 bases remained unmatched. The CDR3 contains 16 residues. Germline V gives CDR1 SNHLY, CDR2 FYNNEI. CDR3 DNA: TGTGCCAGCAGTGAACCTTACAGGGGAGTGAACACTGAAGCTTTCTTT. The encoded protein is CASSEPYRGVNTEAFF. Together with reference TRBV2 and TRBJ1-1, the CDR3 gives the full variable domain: EPEVTQTPSHQVTQMGQEVILRCVPISNHLYFYWYRQILGQKVEFLVSFYNNEISEKSEIFDDQFSVERPDGSNFTLKIRSTKLEDSAMYFCASSEPYRGVNTEAFFGQGTRLTVV.

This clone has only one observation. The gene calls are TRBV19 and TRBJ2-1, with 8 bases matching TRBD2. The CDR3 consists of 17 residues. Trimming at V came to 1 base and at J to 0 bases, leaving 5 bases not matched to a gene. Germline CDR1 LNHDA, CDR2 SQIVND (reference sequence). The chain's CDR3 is CASSIVSGRDSYNEQFF. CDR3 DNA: TGTGCCAGTAGTATAGTTTCCGGGAGGGACTCCTACAATGAGCAGTTCTTC.

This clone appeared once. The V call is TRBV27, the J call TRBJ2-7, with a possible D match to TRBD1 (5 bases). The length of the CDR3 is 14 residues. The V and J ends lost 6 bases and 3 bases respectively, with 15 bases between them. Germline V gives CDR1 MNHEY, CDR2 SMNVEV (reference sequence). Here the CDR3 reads CASRESGYRYEQYF. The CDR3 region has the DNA TGTGCCAGCAGAGAATCAGGGTACCGCTACGAGCAGTACTTC.

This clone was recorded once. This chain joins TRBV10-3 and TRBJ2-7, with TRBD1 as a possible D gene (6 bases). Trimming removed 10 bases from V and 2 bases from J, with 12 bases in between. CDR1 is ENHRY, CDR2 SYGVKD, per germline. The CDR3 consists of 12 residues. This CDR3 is CATRDMTYEQYF. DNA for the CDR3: TGTGCCACCCGGGACATGACCTACGAGCAGTACTTC.